The 6 T cell receptor beta chains reported below all come from one sample, sequenced in a study of blood T cell repertoires in COVID-19. The method was immunoSEQ multiplex PCR; TCRdb's version includes in-frame clones alone and lacks a portion of them. The sample holds 200,000 or so clones, about 87% seen once. Sequenced sample: PBMCs or T cells enriched from blood (not recorded which). The receptors come from a woman aged 25-40 years who had recovered from COVID-19.

In regard to this clone: An end of the junction does not agree with germline; a read error may underlie this. V is TRBV7-6 and J is TRBJ1-4, with a tentative D call TRBD1 (6 bases). The CDR3 covers 17 residues. The germline V gene has CDR1 SGHVS and CDR2 FNYEAQ. The CDR3 DNA follows: TGTGCCAGCAGCTTAGAGATATCAGGGGTGGGGAATGGAAAACTGTTTTTT. Translating it yields CASSLEISGVGNGKLFF.

This chain connects TRBV5-4 to TRBJ2-5; 7 bases are shared with TRBD2. CDR3 size: 15 residues. Germline CDR1 and CDR2: SGHNT and YYREEE (reference sequence). J was trimmed by 7 bases and V by 4 bases; bases with no gene match: 13. The CDR3 sequence: CASSRKGLGGGTQYF. CDR3 in DNA: TGTGCCAGCAGCCGGAAAGGACTAGGAGGAGGGACCCAGTACTTC. Looking up the rest from reference TRBV5-4 and TRBJ2-5 gives the full variable domain: ETGVTQSPTHLIKTRGQQVTLRCSSQSGHNTVSWYQQALGQGPQFIFQYYREEENGRGNFPPRFSGLQFPNYSSELNVNALELDDSALYLCASSRKGLGGGTQYFGPGTRLLVL.

This clone showed up just a few times. The chain combines TRBV11-2 with TRBJ1-3; 9 bases fit TRBD1. This CDR3 has 18 residues. Germline lookup yields CDR1 SGHAT and CDR2 FQNNGV. With V trimmed by 5 bases and J by 0 bases, 11 bases remained unmatched. CDR3 DNA sequence: TGTGCCAGCAGCCCCCGGACAGGGGATCTCCGCTCTGGAAACACCATATATTTT. This translates into CASSPRTGDLRSGNTIYF. The whole variable domain, remainder taken from reference TRBV11-2 and TRBJ1-3, is EAGVAQSPRYKIIEKRQSVAFWCNPISGHATLYWYQQILGQGPKLLIQFQNNGVVDDSQLPKDRFSAERLKGVDSTLKIQPAKLEDSAVYLCASSPRTGDLRSGNTIYFGEGSWLTVV.

The V gene is TRBV5-1, the J gene TRBJ2-5, with 9 positions matching TRBD1. The CDR3 has 13 residues. V shed 5 bases, J shed 5 bases, and the junction held 4 bases outside the gene matches. The germline V gene encodes CDR1 SGHRS and CDR2 YFSETQ. CDR3: CASRDRGGETQYF. The CDR3 coding sequence is TGCGCCAGCAGGGACAGGGGCGGCGAGACCCAGTACTTC.

The V gene is TRBV5-4, the J gene TRBJ2-5, with D hard to call. This CDR3 region has 14 residues. The V gene's germline CDR1 is SGHNT and CDR2 YYREEE (reference sequence). The germline V and J ends were trimmed by 1 base and 5 bases, with 12 bases remaining between them. The CDR3 DNA sequence: TGTGCCAGCAGCTTGAACTATTTCAAGGAGACCCAGTACTTC. It specifies CASSLNYFKETQYF.

The gene calls are TRBV6-2 or TRBV6-3 and TRBJ1-2, with 8 bases identical to TRBD1. This CDR3 region has 16 residues. V lost 6 bases, J lost 6 bases, and 15 bases stayed unmatched. CDR1 MNHEY and CDR2 SVGEGT come from the germline V gene. The CDR3 region has the DNA TGTGCCAGCAGCCCCCTTCCCGGACAGGGAATCGATGGCTACACCTTC. Residues: CASSPLPGQGIDGYTF.